A selection of T cell receptor beta chains follows, all from one sample in a study of blood T cell repertoires in COVID-19. The method was immunoSEQ multiplex PCR; TCRdb's version includes in-frame clones alone and lacks a portion of them. The profile shows 150,000 to 200,000 clones, 85% of them singletons. What was sequenced was peripheral blood. These receptors all stem from a person aged 70 to 85 with COVID-19, enrolled during active disease. CDR3s include the opening cysteine and the closing phenylalanine or tryptophan. Each record gives: V gene, J gene, CDR3 protein.

TRBV4-3	TRBJ2-7	CASSQEISGLRGLSYEQYF
TRBV19	TRBJ2-1	CASSNTRYNEQFF
TRBV29-1	TRBJ1-4	CSVDQGRDEKLFF
TRBV4-3	TRBJ1-4	CASSPGTGSEKLFF
TRBV20-1	TRBJ1-2	CSASRRTVNYGYTF
TRBV24-1	TRBJ1-1	CATSDTQGNTEAFF
TRBV5-1	TRBJ2-2	CASSPLAGVSTGELFF
TRBV7-9	TRBJ1-2	CALTGGYYGYTF
TRBV3-1/TRBV3-2	TRBJ2-7	CASRLGQAGYEQYF
TRBV18	TRBJ2-3	CASSPVGGVPDTQYF
TRBV12-3/TRBV12-4	TRBJ2-1	CASSLGLALEQFF
TRBV3-1/TRBV3-2	TRBJ2-3	CASSAGQGADTQYF
TRBV27	TRBJ2-7	CASSSLGGPVREQYF
TRBV30	TRBJ2-1	CAWSVPVTGTNEQFF
TRBV10-1	TRBJ1-1	CASSPNRVNTEAFF
TRBV19	TRBJ1-1	CASSIVQSVPFF
TRBV4-2	TRBJ1-4	CASSYDRGNEKLFF
TRBV28	TRBJ1-3	CASVRAGGGNTIYF
TRBV19	TRBJ2-3	CASRGLAGIDTQYF
TRBV18	TRBJ1-5	CASSRGGEGNQPQHF
TRBV5-5	TRBJ1-1	CASSPSTRTEAFF
TRBV6-5	TRBJ1-6	CASRGAGLNSPLHF
TRBV18	TRBJ2-5	CASSPRLAGGSIQETQYF
TRBV7-2	TRBJ2-1	CASSLAPEELVTILHYNEQFF
TRBV5-1	TRBJ1-1	CASSIGQGGYTEAFF
TRBV19	TRBJ1-2	CASSTSATLHGYTF
TRBV19	TRBJ2-5	CASSTTGGGRETQYF
TRBV9	TRBJ1-5	CASSAGGYSNQPQHF
TRBV11-2	TRBJ2-2	CASSSSPAGGNTGELFF
TRBV23-1	TRBJ1-2	CASSHPTRGKWSNYGYTF
TRBV6-5	TRBJ1-2	CASTPGTGDYGYTF
TRBV18	TRBJ2-1	CASSAPRGGRNNEQFF
TRBV19	TRBJ2-7	CASSKGQGVVEQYF
TRBV7-2	TRBJ2-3	CASSLVAASVATSTDTQYF
TRBV4-1	TRBJ1-2	CASSVPGQHKNGYTF
TRBV7-9	TRBJ1-4	CASSSRQGLNEKLFF
TRBV4-2	TRBJ2-3	CASSPARTSGVTDTQYF
TRBV7-9	TRBJ2-2	CASSLSFGTGELFF
TRBV30	TRBJ1-5	CAWSSGQGVHSNQPQHF
TRBV5-5	TRBJ1-5	CASSLGDRVVNQPQHF
TRBV7-2	TRBJ2-1	CASSSSGNHEQFF
TRBV20-1	TRBJ1-1	CSASKGMNTEAFF
TRBV10-3	TRBJ2-3	CAISEGQGPDTQYF
TRBV28	TRBJ2-7	CASYKAYEQYF
TRBV19	TRBJ1-1	CASSMYRRQGKAFF
TRBV7-7	TRBJ2-7	CASSKGIPGQGSYEQYF
TRBV19	TRBJ2-1	CASSGTGPIEQFF
TRBV10-2	TRBJ2-2	CASSEPPTSGSTGELFF
TRBV27	TRBJ1-6	CASSPLGGANSPLHF
TRBV15	TRBJ1-5	CATSNYGTGSNQPQHF
TRBV2	TRBJ1-4	CASSQGGGEKLFF
TRBV23-1	TRBJ2-3	CASISLGSGGLIYTDTQYF